The clone carrying this TCR beta chain was counted a few times. Its antigen is unidentified. V was pared by 6 bases and J by 6 bases, with 9 bases of the junction left unmatched. The CDR3 extends over 13 amino acids. Looked up from germline, CDR1 is DFQATT and CDR2 is SNEGSKA (reference sequence). As for the cDNA, it was generated by 5'RACE with 10-nucleotide random UMIs. A single run covered 15-18 subjects with over 160 million TCR-beta sequences. TCRdb recomputed calls from the 5' RACE reads with MiXCR, one row per CDR3 protein. The top ten clones hold about 2% of a sample with approximately 70,000 distinct CDR3 sequences, approximately 5% of them seen once. This sample is part of a study of neurological immune-mediated disorders. Study-wide results and caveats: Across subjects, expanded clones had no CDR3 amino acid sequences in common, pointing to private repertoires in all groups. Neither clinical nor MRI features showed any association with the multiple sclerosis repertoire cluster, and the authors stated that larger cohorts are needed.

Sequenced input: PBMCs. This chain joins TRBV20-1 and TRBJ2-7; 9 bases fit TRBD2. The sequence came from a woman aged 65 to 85 with multiple sclerosis. The CDR3 loop is CSALVAGEGEQYF. DNA for the CDR3: TGCAGTGCACTAGTAGCGGGAGAGGGCGAGCAGTACTTC.